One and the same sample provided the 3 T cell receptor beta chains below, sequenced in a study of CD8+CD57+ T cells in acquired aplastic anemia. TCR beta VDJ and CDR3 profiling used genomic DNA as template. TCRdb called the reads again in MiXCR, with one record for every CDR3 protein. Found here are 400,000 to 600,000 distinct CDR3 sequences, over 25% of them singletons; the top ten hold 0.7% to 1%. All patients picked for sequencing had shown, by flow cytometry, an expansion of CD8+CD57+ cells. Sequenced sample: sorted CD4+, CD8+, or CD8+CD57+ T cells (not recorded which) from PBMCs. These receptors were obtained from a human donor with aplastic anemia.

The CDR3 bases are TGTGCCAGCACCTCCGGACAGCGGGGTATGGGAGATACGCAGTATTTT. This gives the protein CASTSGQRGMGDTQYF. The rearrangement uses TRBV11-2 and TRBJ2-3, with TRBD2 as a possible D gene (7 bases). The germline gives CDR1 SGHAT, CDR2 FQNNGV. The germline V and J ends were trimmed by 7 bases and 5 bases, with 22 bases remaining between them. The length of the CDR3 is 16 residues.

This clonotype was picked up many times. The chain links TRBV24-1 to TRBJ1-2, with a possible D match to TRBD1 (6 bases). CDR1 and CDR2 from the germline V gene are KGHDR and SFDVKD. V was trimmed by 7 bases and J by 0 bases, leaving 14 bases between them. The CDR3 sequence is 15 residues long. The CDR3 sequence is CATRTGIGANYGYTF. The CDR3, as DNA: TGTGCCACCAGAACAGGGATCGGAGCTAACTATGGCTACACCTTC.

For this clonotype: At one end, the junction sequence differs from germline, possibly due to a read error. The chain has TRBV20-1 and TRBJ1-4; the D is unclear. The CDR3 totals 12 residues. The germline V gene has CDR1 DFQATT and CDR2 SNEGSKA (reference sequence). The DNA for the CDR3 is TGCAGTGCTAGCGGCCAGGATGAAAGACTGTTTTTT. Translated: CSASGQDERLFF.